The 29 T cell receptor beta chains given below trace back to one sample, sequenced in a study of OX40 agonist ivuxolimab in advanced cancers. Method: immunoSEQ multiplex PCR; TCRdb's copy keeps in-frame clones and lacks some. The table includes some 79,000 clones, approximately 90% detected once. Material: CD4+ or CD8+ T cells sorted from blood, obtained in a trial of the OX40 agonist ivuxolimab. Receptors originate from an adult with an advanced solid tumor such as melanoma, head and neck, liver or kidney cancer.

The chain carries TRBV30 and TRBJ1-2; D is possibly TRBD1 (6 bases). Trimming took 0 bases from V and 8 from J, leaving 16 bases between them. This CDR3 spans 14 amino acids. The germline CDR1 and CDR2 sequences are GTSNPN and SVGIG (reference sequence). Written as DNA, the CDR3 is TGTGCCTGGAGTGTACAAAGACAGGCGGGAGGCTACACCTTC. The encoded protein is CAWSVQRQAGGYTF. The whole variable domain, remainder taken from reference TRBV30 and TRBJ1-2, is SQTIHQWPATLVQPVGSPLSLECTVEGTSNPNLYWYRQAAGRGLQLLFYSVGIGQISSEVPQNLSASRPQDRQFILSSKKLLLSDSGFYLCAWSVQRQAGGYTFGSGTRLTVV.

This sequence joins TRBV11-2 and TRBJ1-5; D may be TRBD1 (5 bases). The germline V gene encodes CDR1 SGHAT and CDR2 FQNNGV. CDR3 length equals 14 residues. V was cut by 5 bases and J by 2 bases, with 10 bases left in between. CDR3 DNA: TGTGCCAGCAGCCCGACGACAGGCAATCAGCCCCAGCATTTT. Amino acids: CASSPTTGNQPQHF.

The sample holds one count of this clone. The CDR3 spells CASSYGGRGNEQFF. CDR3 DNA: TGTGCCAGCAGTTACGGCGGGAGGGGGAATGAGCAGTTCTTC. The rearrangement links TRBV6-6 to TRBJ2-1; 9 bases agree with TRBD2. The CDR3 extends over 14 amino acids. V shed 2 bases, J shed 7 bases, and the junction held 3 bases outside the gene matches. Germline V gene lookup returns CDR1 MNHNY and CDR2 SVGAGI (reference sequence).

V and J are TRBV10-3 and TRBJ2-2; 8 bases line up with TRBD1. V trimming: 6 bases; J trimming: 1 base; junction bases outside the gene matches: 4. The length of the CDR3 is 15 residues. Germline values: CDR1 ENHRY, CDR2 SYGVKD. CDR3: CAIRRQGQNTGELFF. DNA of the CDR3: TGTGCCATCAGAAGACAGGGGCAGAACACCGGGGAGCTGTTTTTT.

The chain recombines TRBV18 with TRBJ1-4; D call uncertain. Germline CDR1 is KGHSH and CDR2 is LQKENI. The CDR3 spans 15 residues. Trimming left V 6 bases short and J 0 bases short, with 11 bases between. The DNA for the CDR3 is TGTGCCAGCTCTCAAGACACTGCAACTAATGAAAAACTGTTTTTT. This gives the protein CASSQDTATNEKLFF.

The chain employs TRBV7-2 and TRBJ1-5; D not certain. V shed 1 base and J shed 2 bases, with 12 bases lying between them. The CDR3 runs 16 residues. CDR1 and CDR2 (germline): SGHTA, FQGNSA. The CDR3 nucleotides read TGTGCCAGCAGCTTAGGGCTCCGCTCGGGCAATCAGCCCCAGCATTTT. It codes for CASSLGLRSGNQPQHF.

The rearrangement uses TRBV19 and TRBJ2-7; 7 bases agree with TRBD2. Trimming cost V 7 bases and J 2 bases; bases outside gene matches: 11. This CDR3 contains 15 residues. Germline V gene data show CDR1 as LNHDA and CDR2 as SQIVND (reference sequence). The DNA for the CDR3 is TGTGCCAGTAAACTTCAGGCTAGCGGCACCTACGAGCAGTACTTC. Its translation: CASKLQASGTYEQYF.

The chain carries TRBV5-1 and TRBJ2-3, with 13 nucleotides matching TRBD2. CDR3 length equals 16 residues. From germline, CDR1 is SGHRS and CDR2 YFSETQ. J was trimmed by 4 bases and V by 1 base; bases with no gene match: 3. The CDR3 DNA reads TGCGCCAGCAGCTTGACTAGCGGGAGGGCTCCAGATACGCAGTATTTT. It specifies CASSLTSGRAPDTQYF.

This clone was counted a single time. Written as DNA, the CDR3 is TGTGCCAGCAGTTTACGGCGGACAGGGGGCGATGGCTACACCTTC. Amino acid sequence: CASSLRRTGGDGYTF. This chain uses TRBV27 with TRBJ1-2; the match to TRBD1 covers 11 bases. CDR1 and CDR2 from the germline V gene are MNHEY and SMNVEV (reference sequence). The CDR3 extends over 15 amino acids. Trimming took 2 bases from V and 6 from J; bases not matched to a gene: 5.

This sequence joins TRBV9 and TRBJ2-3; a weak D match, TRBD2 (6 bases). The germline gives CDR1 SGDLS, CDR2 YYNGEE. The CDR3 spans 15 residues. The V gene lost 2 bases and the J gene lost 2 bases, with 12 bases spanning the gap. The CDR3 coding sequence is TGTGCCAGCAGCGTGCGGGACCGCCTCACAGATACGCAGTATTTT. Encoded protein: CASSVRDRLTDTQYF.

This chain joins TRBV6-4 and TRBJ2-2; D gene ambiguous. Germline lookup yields CDR1 MRHNA and CDR2 SNTAGT. Trimming cost V 8 bases and J 1 base, with 8 bases left between them. The CDR3 consists of 13 residues. Here the CDR3 reads CASAAQNTGELFF. CDR3 bases: TGTGCCAGCGCAGCTCAGAACACCGGGGAGCTGTTTTTT.

The chain links TRBV7-9 to TRBJ2-5, with 8 nucleotides matching TRBD1. Looked up from germline, CDR1 is SEHNR and CDR2 is FQNEAQ (reference sequence). V shed 1 base, J shed 7 bases, and the junction held 2 bases outside the gene matches. CDR3 size: 13 residues. The CDR3 reads CASSLGQGLTQYF. The CDR3 DNA reads as TGTGCCAGCAGCTTAGGACAGGGGCTGACCCAGTACTTC. Full variable domain (remainder filled in from reference TRBV7-9 and TRBJ2-5): DTGVSQNPRHKITKRGQNVTFRCDPISEHNRLYWYRQTLGQGPEFLTYFQNEAQLEKSRLLSDRFSAERPKGSFSTLEIQRTEQGDSAMYLCASSLGQGLTQYFGPGTRLLVL.

The chain recombines TRBV6-5 with TRBJ1-4; the match to TRBD1 covers 7 bases. The ends lost 5 bases at V and 6 bases at J; junction bases unmatched: 9. CDR1 is MNHEY, CDR2 SVGAGI, per germline. The CDR3 consists of 15 residues. The CDR3 DNA sequence: TGTGCCAGCAGTCCAGATATTGGGACAGATGAAAAACTGTTTTTT. Protein: CASSPDIGTDEKLFF.

V usage is TRBV10-3 and J usage is TRBJ2-7; 15 positions match TRBD2. The J segment lost 5 bases and the V segment lost 7 bases, leaving 6 bases of the junction unmatched. Germline-derived CDR1 and CDR2 are ENHRY and SYGVKD. This CDR3 region has 15 residues. The CDR3 loop is CAITPGLAGGNEQYF. CDR3 sequence (DNA): TGTGCCATCACCCCAGGACTAGCGGGAGGGAACGAGCAGTACTTC.

The chain employs TRBV18 and TRBJ2-7, with TRBD1 matching 7 bases. V trimming: 2 bases; J trimming: 7 bases; junction bases outside the gene matches: 2. Germline V lookup: CDR1 KGHSH, CDR2 LQKENI. This CDR3 comprises 12 residues. The CDR3 region has the DNA TGTGCCAGCTCACCATCGGACAGGGAGCAGTACTTC. Translation: CASSPSDREQYF.

This chain connects TRBV5-5 to TRBJ2-7; a weak D match, TRBD1 (5 bases). Germline V gives CDR1 SGHKS, CDR2 YYEKEE (reference sequence). The V end was cut by 5 bases, the J end by 7 bases, with 16 bases between. The CDR3 loop spans 13 amino acids. CDR3 coding DNA: TGTGCCAGCAGGCCGGTAGGGGAAGGGGAGCAGTACTTC. Translated: CASRPVGEGEQYF.

This chain uses TRBV18 with TRBJ2-3, with D perhaps matching TRBD1 (6 bases). Germline V gene data show CDR1 as KGHSH and CDR2 as LQKENI. Trimming pared 1 base from V and 4 bases from J, leaving 12 bases between. The CDR3 extends over 15 amino acids. CDR3 bases: TGTGCCAGCTCACCACTCGGGCAGGGGTCAGATACGCAGTATTTT. Amino acid sequence: CASSPLGQGSDTQYF.

The chain carries TRBV5-1 and TRBJ2-7; D is perhaps TRBD1 or TRBD2 (6 bases each). Looked up from germline, CDR1 is SGHRS and CDR2 is YFSETQ. Trimming cost V 1 base and J 0 bases, with 14 bases left between them. The CDR3 totals 16 residues. In DNA form, the CDR3 reads TGCGCCAGCAGCTTGTCTTTGGGGGGCATCTCCTACGAGCAGTACTTC. Its protein is CASSLSLGGISYEQYF.

V gene TRBV5-4 combines with J gene TRBJ2-3; the D is unclear. Trimming removed 1 base from V and 3 bases from J, with 9 bases in between. This CDR3 is built from 14 residues. CDR1 and CDR2 from the germline V gene are SGHNT and YYREEE (reference sequence). CDR3 nucleotides: TGTGCCAGCAGCTTGCTCCTGGGGACAGATACGCAGTATTTT. The encoded protein is CASSLLLGTDTQYF.

This chain uses TRBV6-1 with TRBJ2-5, with D unclear. This CDR3 has 15 amino acids. The V end was cut by 3 bases, the J end by 2 bases, with 13 bases between. Germline V gene lookup returns CDR1 MNHNS and CDR2 SASEGT. The CDR3 is CASSELPAAQETQYF. In DNA, the CDR3 is TGTGCCAGCAGTGAGCTTCCCGCGGCTCAAGAGACCCAGTACTTC.

V is TRBV7-6 and J is TRBJ2-7, with TRBD1 matching over 9 bases. The germline CDR1 and CDR2 sequences are SGHVS and FNYEAQ. Trimming cost V 1 base and J 3 bases; bases outside gene matches: 1. This CDR3 is built from 14 residues. For the CDR3, the DNA is TGTGCCAGCAGCTTAGAGGACAGGGGCTACGAGCAGTACTTC. Translated, it gives CASSLEDRGYEQYF.

The chain has TRBV7-9 and TRBJ1-2; TRBD1 aligns across 8 bases. Trimming cost V 5 bases and J 4 bases; bases outside gene matches: 9. The CDR3 spans 15 residues. Per the germline V gene, CDR1 is SEHNR and CDR2 is FQNEAQ (reference sequence). The DNA for the CDR3 is TGTGCCAGCAGCCCCTCCGGACAGGGAACCTATGGCTACACCTTC. Its translation: CASSPSGQGTYGYTF.

Concerning this clone itself: This CDR3 is also generated by other DNA sequences in the sample. The CDR3 region has the DNA TGTGCCAGCAGCTTTACAGAGAACACTGAAGCTTTCTTT. This encodes CASSFTENTEAFF. The rearrangement joins TRBV7-8 to TRBJ1-1; D not resolved. Between the trimmed V and J ends, which lost 3 bases and 1 base, there was a span of 6 bases. The CDR3 sequence is 13 residues long. Germline lookup yields CDR1 SGHVS and CDR2 FQNEAQ.

The J gene is TRBJ1-3, the V gene TRBV30, with a possible D match to TRBD1 (5 bases). Trimming removed 3 bases at V and 0 bases at J, with 15 bases between. Germline loops: CDR1 GTSNPN, CDR2 SVGIG (reference sequence). The CDR3 is 16 residues long. CDR3 residues: CAWSRRGTDSGNTIYF. DNA for the CDR3: TGTGCCTGGAGCCGCCGCGGGACTGACTCTGGAAACACCATATATTTT.

J is TRBJ2-3 and V is TRBV19; D may be TRBD1 (7 bases). The CDR3 runs to 15 residues. The V gene lost 5 bases and the J gene lost 4 bases, with 16 bases spanning the gap. The germline gives CDR1 LNHDA, CDR2 SQIVND (reference sequence). The CDR3 region is CASSPPGGWADTQYF. CDR3 coding DNA: TGTGCCAGTAGTCCCCCAGGGGGGTGGGCAGATACGCAGTATTTT.

The chain uses TRBV5-1 and TRBJ2-1; 10 bases align to TRBD2. Germline values: CDR1 SGHRS, CDR2 YFSETQ. Trimming took 3 bases from V and 4 from J; bases not matched to a gene: 13. CDR3 size: 18 residues. For the CDR3, the DNA is TGCGCCAGCAGCTCCAGGACTAGCGGCACACAAGTTTACAATGAGCAGTTCTTC. Translating it yields CASSSRTSGTQVYNEQFF.

This chain uses TRBV18 with TRBJ2-5; no reliable D call. Germline CDR1 KGHSH, CDR2 LQKENI. The CDR3 is 14 residues long. V was cut by 4 bases and J by 2 bases, with 11 bases left in between. For the CDR3, the DNA is TGTGCCAGCTCACAAATATTGCAACAAGAGACCCAGTACTTC. Protein product: CASSQILQQETQYF. Together with reference TRBV18 and TRBJ2-5, the CDR3 gives the full variable domain: NAGVMQNPRHLVRRRGQEARLRCSPMKGHSHVYWYRQLPEEGLKFMVYLQKENIIDESGMPKERFSAEFPKEGPSILRIQQVVRGDSAAYFCASSQILQQETQYFGPGTRLLVL.

This chain uses TRBV10-2 with TRBJ2-2, with 12 bases fitting TRBD2. The CDR3 extends over 18 amino acids. Unmatched junction bases numbered 9, after V lost 2 bases and J lost 5 bases. The germline V gene has CDR1 WSHSY and CDR2 SAAADI. The CDR3 DNA reads TGCGCCAGCAGTGAGCCGATGGGACTAGCGGGCCAAACCGGGGAGCTGTTTTTT. Encoded protein: CASSEPMGLAGQTGELFF.

The chain uses TRBV27 and TRBJ1-4; weak D call: TRBD1 (6 bases). Between the trimmed V and J ends, which lost 8 bases and 8 bases, there was a span of 21 bases. The CDR3 has 15 amino acids. CDR1 and CDR2 (germline): MNHEY, SMNVEV (reference sequence). CDR3 sequence: CASSLVQGTGEKLFF. For the CDR3, the DNA is TGTGCCAGCTCCCTTGTACAGGGTACCGGCGAAAAACTGTTTTTT. Using reference TRBV27 and TRBJ1-4 for the parts outside the CDR3, the full variable domain is EAQVTQNPRYLITVTGKKLTVTCSQNMNHEYMSWYRQDPGLGLRQIYYSMNVEVTDKGDVPEGYKVSRKEKRNFPLILESPSPNQTSLYFCASSLVQGTGEKLFFGSGTQLSVL.